The rows below give T cell receptor beta chains drawn from one sample of a study of OX40 agonist ivuxolimab in advanced cancers. This table comes from immunoSEQ multiplex PCR, and its TCRdb copy is limited to in-frame clones, with some not included. The profile shows about 140,000 clones, around 93% of them singletons. This specimen consisted of CD4+ or CD8+ T cells sorted from blood, obtained in a trial of the OX40 agonist ivuxolimab. These receptor sequences come from an adult with an advanced solid tumor such as melanoma, head and neck, liver or kidney cancer. Both conserved end residues are part of each CDR3. Each record gives: V gene, CDR3 protein.

v_call: TRBV7-3
cdr3_aa: CASRADPGDGSPLHF

v_call: TRBV6-5
cdr3_aa: CASSYGTSASYEQYF

v_call: TRBV2
cdr3_aa: CASSDGLAPQETQYF

v_call: TRBV9
cdr3_aa: CASSVGGRAGNEQFF

v_call: TRBV9
cdr3_aa: CASSVLGQGQPQHF

v_call: TRBV6-1
cdr3_aa: CASSGTVNQPQHF

v_call: TRBV4-3
cdr3_aa: CASSQDFGTGYSYEQYF

v_call: TRBV7-3
cdr3_aa: CASSLTLEGHDGYTF

v_call: TRBV27
cdr3_aa: CASSRDRGMGLGETQYF

v_call: TRBV28
cdr3_aa: CASNSGGTGGTEAFF

v_call: TRBV10-3
cdr3_aa: CAISTGIQETQYF

v_call: TRBV6-1
cdr3_aa: CARGGGQGWTDTQYF

v_call: TRBV28
cdr3_aa: CASIRPNRPDTQYF

v_call: TRBV11-2
cdr3_aa: CASSRQAVEKLFF

v_call: TRBV11-1
cdr3_aa: CASSSGTGLETQYF

v_call: TRBV10-3
cdr3_aa: CAISESGGGREKLFF

v_call: TRBV11-2
cdr3_aa: CASSFDRGHYNEQFF

v_call: TRBV5-5
cdr3_aa: CASSLSRGQPQHF

v_call: TRBV18
cdr3_aa: CASSPFDGGRGNTEAFF

v_call: TRBV9
cdr3_aa: CASSGDGTGGSISEAFF

v_call: TRBV2
cdr3_aa: CASSTSSGSSREQYF

v_call: TRBV4-3
cdr3_aa: CASSPRAAGLYNEQFF

v_call: TRBV13
cdr3_aa: CASSLGVRLAGVRDTQYF

v_call: TRBV2
cdr3_aa: CASRTGSPNYGYTF

v_call: TRBV11-2
cdr3_aa: CASSLAGGLDTQYF

v_call: TRBV18
cdr3_aa: CASSVQGSTEAFF

v_call: TRBV5-1
cdr3_aa: CASSLGTGFREGYTF

v_call: TRBV7-6
cdr3_aa: CASSADLNTEAFF

v_call: TRBV5-1
cdr3_aa: CASSRSQGEETQYF

v_call: TRBV7-2
cdr3_aa: CASSPVMNTEAFF

v_call: TRBV7-9
cdr3_aa: CASSPQGRDTGELFF

v_call: TRBV6-5
cdr3_aa: CASRRTESSYEQYF

v_call: TRBV7-8
cdr3_aa: CASSLPPTSGRTDTQYF

v_call: TRBV6-5
cdr3_aa: CASRGQTKNTGELFF

v_call: TRBV7-2
cdr3_aa: CASSLRVGPETQYF

v_call: TRBV6-1
cdr3_aa: CASSQGMNTEAFF

v_call: TRBV25-1
cdr3_aa: CASRMDSREQYF

v_call: TRBV6-6
cdr3_aa: CASSYLSGDNEQFF

v_call: TRBV6-5
cdr3_aa: CASSYEARGTDTQYF

v_call: TRBV2
cdr3_aa: CAGLAGETGELFF

v_call: TRBV25-1
cdr3_aa: CASSRTGVYEKLFF

v_call: TRBV5-4
cdr3_aa: CASSLRLHGQGDNQPQHF

v_call: TRBV11-2
cdr3_aa: CASSLEFGAKNTEAFF

v_call: TRBV27
cdr3_aa: CASSFTSGSYEQYF

v_call: TRBV5-1
cdr3_aa: CASSIDRVGVETQYF

v_call: TRBV19
cdr3_aa: CASSNRGRETQYF

v_call: TRBV10-3
cdr3_aa: CAISELMRTSGGYEQYF

v_call: TRBV29-1
cdr3_aa: CSVGGRNVWAEAFF

v_call: TRBV27
cdr3_aa: CASSRHRGLYEQYF

v_call: TRBV5-6
cdr3_aa: CASSGQGSHGYTF

v_call: TRBV11-2
cdr3_aa: CASSPGRVLNTEAFF

v_call: TRBV11-3
cdr3_aa: CASSLECLGLAGDNTYEQYF

v_call: TRBV28
cdr3_aa: CASSSPGGTGITIQYF

v_call: TRBV6-5
cdr3_aa: CASSTRGTSSYEQYF

v_call: TRBV25-1
cdr3_aa: CASSEGGRYEQYF

v_call: TRBV15
cdr3_aa: CATSRVGVGDYGYTF

v_call: TRBV19
cdr3_aa: CASSISGGLQKTQYF

v_call: TRBV7-7
cdr3_aa: CASSLRDFSSSYNEQFF

v_call: TRBV6-6
cdr3_aa: CASRRGYLYEQYF

v_call: TRBV4-1
cdr3_aa: CASSPWANIMNTEAFF